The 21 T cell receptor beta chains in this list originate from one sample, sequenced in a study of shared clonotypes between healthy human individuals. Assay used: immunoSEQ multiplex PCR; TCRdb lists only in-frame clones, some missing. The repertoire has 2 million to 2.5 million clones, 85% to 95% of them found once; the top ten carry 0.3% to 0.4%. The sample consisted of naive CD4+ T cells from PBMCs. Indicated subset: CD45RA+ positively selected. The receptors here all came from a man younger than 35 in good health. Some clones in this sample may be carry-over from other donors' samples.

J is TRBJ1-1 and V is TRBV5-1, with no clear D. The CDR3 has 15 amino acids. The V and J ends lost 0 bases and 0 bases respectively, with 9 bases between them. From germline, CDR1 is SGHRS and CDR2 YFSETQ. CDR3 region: CASSLGSSVNTEAFF. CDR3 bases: TGCGCCAGCAGCTTGGGGTCGTCGGTGAACACTGAAGCTTTCTTT.

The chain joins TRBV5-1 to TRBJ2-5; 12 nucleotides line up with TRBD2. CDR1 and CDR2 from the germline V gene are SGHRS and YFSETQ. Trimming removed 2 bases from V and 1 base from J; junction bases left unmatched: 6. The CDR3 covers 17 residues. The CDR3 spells CASSLPVLAGGQETQYF. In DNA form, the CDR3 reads TGCGCCAGCAGCTTACCAGTACTAGCGGGGGGCCAAGAGACCCAGTACTTC.

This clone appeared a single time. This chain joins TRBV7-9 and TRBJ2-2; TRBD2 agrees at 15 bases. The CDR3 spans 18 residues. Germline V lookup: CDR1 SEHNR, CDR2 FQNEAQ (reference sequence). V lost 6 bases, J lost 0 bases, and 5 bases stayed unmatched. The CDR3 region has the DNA TGTGCCAGCAGGTCGGGACTAGCGGGAGGATCGAACACCGGGGAGCTGTTTTTT. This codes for CASRSGLAGGSNTGELFF.

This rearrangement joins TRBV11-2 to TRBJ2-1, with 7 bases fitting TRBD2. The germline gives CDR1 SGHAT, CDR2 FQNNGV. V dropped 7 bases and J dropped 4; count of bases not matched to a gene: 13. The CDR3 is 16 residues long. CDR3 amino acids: CASTVRGRLAYNEQFF. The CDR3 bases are TGTGCCAGCACCGTACGCGGGAGACTAGCATACAATGAGCAGTTCTTC.

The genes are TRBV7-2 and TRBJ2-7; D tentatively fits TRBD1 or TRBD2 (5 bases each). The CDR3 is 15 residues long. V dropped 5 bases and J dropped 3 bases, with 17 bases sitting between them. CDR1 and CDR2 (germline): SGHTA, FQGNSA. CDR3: CASSPGTVDYYEQYF. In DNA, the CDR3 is TGTGCCAGCAGCCCTGGGACGGTCGATTACTACGAGCAGTACTTC.

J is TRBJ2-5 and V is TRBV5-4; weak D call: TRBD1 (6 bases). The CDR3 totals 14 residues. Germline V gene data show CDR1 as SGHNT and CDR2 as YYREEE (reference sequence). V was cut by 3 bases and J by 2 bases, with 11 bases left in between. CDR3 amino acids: CASSSAQGQETQYF. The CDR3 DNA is TGTGCCAGCAGCTCCGCTCAGGGGCAAGAGACCCAGTACTTC.

The CDR3 is CASSVATSGTYYEQYF. The DNA for the CDR3 is TGTGCCAGCAGCGTAGCCACTAGCGGGACCTACTACGAGCAGTACTTC. The chain recombines TRBV9 with TRBJ2-7; 10 bases fit TRBD2. CDR3 length equals 16 residues. The trim removed 0 bases at V and 3 bases at J, leaving 6 bases unmatched. The germline CDR1 and CDR2 sequences are SGDLS and YYNGEE.

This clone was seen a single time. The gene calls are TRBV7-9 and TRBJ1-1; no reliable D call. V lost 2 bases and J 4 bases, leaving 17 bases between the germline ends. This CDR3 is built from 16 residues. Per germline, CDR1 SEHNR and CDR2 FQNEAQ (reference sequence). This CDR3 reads CASSLRQDPSTTEAFF. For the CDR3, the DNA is TGTGCCAGCAGCTTAAGGCAGGACCCCTCAACCACTGAAGCTTTCTTT.

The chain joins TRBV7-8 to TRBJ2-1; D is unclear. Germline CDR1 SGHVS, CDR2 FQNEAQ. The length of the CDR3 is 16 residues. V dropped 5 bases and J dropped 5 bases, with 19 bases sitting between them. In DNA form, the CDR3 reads TGTGCCAGCAGCGCATTTGGTTGGATAGGCGACAATGAGCAGTTCTTC. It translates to CASSAFGWIGDNEQFF.

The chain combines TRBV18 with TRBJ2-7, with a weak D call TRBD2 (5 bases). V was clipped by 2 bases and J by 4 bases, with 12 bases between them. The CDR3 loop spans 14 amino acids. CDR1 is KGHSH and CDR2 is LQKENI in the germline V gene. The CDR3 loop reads CASSPMPPGYEQYF. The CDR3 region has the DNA TGTGCCAGCTCACCAATGCCTCCGGGATACGAGCAGTACTTC. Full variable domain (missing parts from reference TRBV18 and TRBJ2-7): NAGVMQNPRHLVRRRGQEARLRCSPMKGHSHVYWYRQLPEEGLKFMVYLQKENIIDESGMPKERFSAEFPKEGPSILRIQQVVRGDSAAYFCASSPMPPGYEQYFGPGTRLTVT.

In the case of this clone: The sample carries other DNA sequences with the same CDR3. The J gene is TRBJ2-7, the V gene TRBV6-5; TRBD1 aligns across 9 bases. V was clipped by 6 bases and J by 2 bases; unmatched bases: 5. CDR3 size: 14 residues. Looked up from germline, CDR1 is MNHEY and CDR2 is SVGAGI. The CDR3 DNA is TGTGCCAGCAGCCGGGACAGGGCGACCTACGAGCAGTACTTC. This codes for CASSRDRATYEQYF.

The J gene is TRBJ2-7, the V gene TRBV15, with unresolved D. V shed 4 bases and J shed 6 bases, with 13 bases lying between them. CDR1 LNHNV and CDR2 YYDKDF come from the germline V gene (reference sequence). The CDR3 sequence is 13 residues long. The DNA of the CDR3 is TGTGCCACCAGCATTAGACTTGGAAGCGAGCAGTACTTC. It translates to CATSIRLGSEQYF. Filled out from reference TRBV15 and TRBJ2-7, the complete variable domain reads DAMVIQNPRYQVTQFGKPVTLSCSQTLNHNVMYWYQQKSSQAPKLLFHYYDKDFNNEADTPDNFQSRRPNTSFCFLDIRSPGLGDTAMYLCATSIRLGSEQYFGPGTRLTVT.

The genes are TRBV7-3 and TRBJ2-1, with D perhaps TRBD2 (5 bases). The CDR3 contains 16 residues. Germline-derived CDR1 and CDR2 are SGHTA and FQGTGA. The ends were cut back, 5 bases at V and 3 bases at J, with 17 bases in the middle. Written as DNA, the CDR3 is TGTGCCAGCAGCCTAAACCCGGCAGGACTCTACAATGAGCAGTTCTTC. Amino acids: CASSLNPAGLYNEQFF.

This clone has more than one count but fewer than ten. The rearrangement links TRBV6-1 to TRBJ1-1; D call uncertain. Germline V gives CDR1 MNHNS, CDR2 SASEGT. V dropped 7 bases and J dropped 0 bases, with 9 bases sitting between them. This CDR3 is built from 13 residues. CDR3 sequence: CASIVTMNTEAFF. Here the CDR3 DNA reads TGTGCCAGCATCGTCACCATGAACACTGAAGCTTTCTTT.

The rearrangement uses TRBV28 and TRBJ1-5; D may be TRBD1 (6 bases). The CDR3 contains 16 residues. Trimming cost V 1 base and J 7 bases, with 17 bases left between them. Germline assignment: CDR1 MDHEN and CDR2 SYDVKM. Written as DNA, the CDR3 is TGTGCCAGCAGTTTATTTGTCAGGGGTCGCGGGCAGCCCCAGCATTTT. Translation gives CASSLFVRGRGQPQHF.

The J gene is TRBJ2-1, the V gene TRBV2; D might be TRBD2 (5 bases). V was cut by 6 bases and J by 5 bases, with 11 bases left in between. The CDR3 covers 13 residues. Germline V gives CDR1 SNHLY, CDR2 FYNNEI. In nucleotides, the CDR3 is TGTGCCAGCAGGGCGGGTCGGAACAATGAGCAGTTCTTC. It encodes CASRAGRNNEQFF.

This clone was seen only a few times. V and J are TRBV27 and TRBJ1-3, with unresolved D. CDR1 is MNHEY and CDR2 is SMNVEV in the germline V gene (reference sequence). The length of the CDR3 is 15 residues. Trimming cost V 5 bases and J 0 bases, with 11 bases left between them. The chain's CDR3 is CASSRNRNSGNTIYF. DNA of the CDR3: TGTGCCAGCAGTCGAAACCGGAACTCTGGAAACACCATATATTTT.

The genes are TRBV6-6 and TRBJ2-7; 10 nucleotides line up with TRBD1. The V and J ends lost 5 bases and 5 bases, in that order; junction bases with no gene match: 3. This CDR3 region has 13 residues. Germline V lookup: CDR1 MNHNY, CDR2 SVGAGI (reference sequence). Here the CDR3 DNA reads TGTGCCAGCAGTCCCGGGACAGGGGACGAGCAGTACTTC. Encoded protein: CASSPGTGDEQYF.

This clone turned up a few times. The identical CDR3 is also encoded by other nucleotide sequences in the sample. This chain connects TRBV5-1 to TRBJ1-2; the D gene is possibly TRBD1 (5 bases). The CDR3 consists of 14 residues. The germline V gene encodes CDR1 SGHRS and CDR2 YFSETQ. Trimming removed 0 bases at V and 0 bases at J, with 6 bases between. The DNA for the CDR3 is TGCGCCAGCAGCTTGGACAGGACTAACTATGGCTACACCTTC. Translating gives CASSLDRTNYGYTF.

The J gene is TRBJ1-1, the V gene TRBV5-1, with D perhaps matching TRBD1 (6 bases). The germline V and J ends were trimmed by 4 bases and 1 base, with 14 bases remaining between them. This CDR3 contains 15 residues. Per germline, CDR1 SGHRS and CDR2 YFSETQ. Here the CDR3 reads CASSPNTGTNTEAFF. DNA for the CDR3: TGCGCCAGCAGCCCTAATACAGGGACGAACACTGAAGCTTTCTTT.

The CDR3 nucleotides are TGTGCCAGCAGCTCCGACAGGGGGCTGCATGGCTACACCTTC. Protein sequence: CASSSDRGLHGYTF. V gene TRBV11-2 combines with J gene TRBJ1-2; 10 bases are shared with TRBD1. Germline V CDR1 and CDR2: SGHAT, FQNNGV. The CDR3 is 14 residues long. Trimming took 4 bases from V and 6 from J; bases not matched to a gene: 5.